The next 13 T cell receptor beta chains were all read from a single sample in a study of siplizumab effects on memory and regulatory T cells (dated by TCRdb to the late 2010s). To prepare the library, the immunoSEQ multiplex PCR assay was applied. In its TCRdb copy, this immuneACCESS table keeps in-frame sequences only and misses some clones. Where compared with another copy, unresolved V genes explain less than half of these, and the others have no known cause. This sample holds 85,000 to 120,000 clones; roughly 90% were observed only once. The top ten constitute 0.85% to 1.3% of the sample. The specimen was CD4+ T cells sorted from blood. Source of these receptors: a human donor in good health.

V and J are TRBV6-5 and TRBJ1-1; D is uncertain. V dropped 7 bases and J dropped 2 bases, with 14 bases sitting between them. CDR1 and CDR2 from the germline V gene are MNHEY and SVGAGI. This CDR3 is built from 14 residues. The CDR3 sequence: CASKGSAQNTEAFF. The CDR3 DNA is TGTGCCAGCAAAGGTTCTGCACAAAACACTGAAGCTTTCTTT.

The gene calls are TRBV10-2 and TRBJ2-3; TRBD2 is a possible D gene (5 bases). V was pared by 9 bases and J by 0 bases, with 16 bases between. The CDR3 is 15 residues long. CDR1 is WSHSY, CDR2 SAAADI, per germline. The CDR3 reads CASRPIERSTDTQYF. The CDR3 DNA follows: TGCGCCAGTAGGCCGATTGAGCGGAGCACAGATACGCAGTATTTT.

The J gene is TRBJ1-5, the V gene TRBV18; D is unresolved. The germline CDR1 and CDR2 sequences are KGHSH and LQKENI. Trimming pared 6 bases from V and 1 base from J, leaving 13 bases between. The CDR3 loop spans 15 amino acids. The CDR3 protein is CASSLSGGSNQPQHF. For the CDR3, the DNA is TGTGCCAGCTCCCTCTCGGGCGGGAGCAATCAGCCCCAGCATTTT.

The chain combines TRBV11-3 with TRBJ2-1; D not certain. V was cut by 3 bases and J by 3 bases, with 15 bases left in between. The CDR3 has 16 residues. Germline V gives CDR1 SGHNT, CDR2 YENEEA. The CDR3 loop is CASSLGIDSLYNEQFF. CDR3 sequence (DNA): TGTGCCAGCAGCTTGGGGATAGATTCACTCTACAATGAGCAGTTCTTC.

V and J are TRBV28 and TRBJ2-7, with 9 bases matching TRBD2. V was pared by 3 bases and J by 9 bases, with 12 bases of the junction left unmatched. This CDR3 region has 15 residues. CDR1 and CDR2 from the germline V gene are MDHEN and SYDVKM. Here the CDR3 reads CASSFSLAGLGAQYF. For the CDR3, the DNA is TGTGCCAGCAGTTTCTCGCTAGCGGGATTGGGTGCGCAGTACTTC.

The chain employs TRBV11-3 and TRBJ2-2; D unclear. Looked up from germline, CDR1 is SGHNT and CDR2 is YENEEA. This CDR3 is built from 16 residues. Trimming removed 1 base at V and 0 bases at J, with 9 bases between. The CDR3 nucleotides are TGTGCCAGCAGCTTAGGCTCACGAGCGAACACCGGGGAGCTGTTTTTT. Translated, it gives CASSLGSRANTGELFF.

The chain has TRBV7-3 and TRBJ2-7; D possibly uses TRBD1 or TRBD2 (5 bases each). CDR1 is SGHTA, CDR2 FQGTGA, per germline. This CDR3 has 12 residues. The V end was cut by 4 bases, the J end by 7 bases, with 11 bases between. The DNA for the CDR3 is TGTGCCAGCAGCTACCTTGGGGGAGAGCAGTACTTC. Translation gives CASSYLGGEQYF. The complete variable domain, with remaining parts taken from reference TRBV7-3 and TRBJ2-7, reads GAGVSQTPSNKVTEKGKYVELRCDPISGHTALYWYRQSLGQGPEFLIYFQGTGAADDSGLPNDRFFAVRPEGSVSTLKIQRTERGDSAVYLCASSYLGGEQYFGPGTRLTVT.

This sequence joins TRBV5-6 and TRBJ2-5, with 8 bases matching TRBD1. J lost 5 bases, V lost 1 base, and 16 bases had no gene match. The CDR3 extends over 18 amino acids. Germline CDR1 and CDR2: SGHDT and YYEEEE. The CDR3 nucleotides are TGTGCCAGCAGCTTGCGGCAGGGGGCGCGATTGGGTAGGGAGACCCAGTACTTC. Translating it yields CASSLRQGARLGRETQYF.

The chain couples TRBV6-5 to TRBJ2-2; 7 nucleotides agree with TRBD1. The CDR3 runs 15 residues. After removal of 5 bases from V and 3 bases from J, the junction contained 6 bases not matched to a gene. Germline V lookup: CDR1 MNHEY, CDR2 SVGAGI. CDR3 sequence reads: CASSRGQRDTGELFF. DNA of the CDR3: TGTGCCAGCAGTCGGGGACAGAGGGACACCGGGGAGCTGTTTTTT.

The chain's CDR3 is CASSRMGPDTQYF. Here the CDR3 DNA reads TGTGCCAGTAGCAGGATGGGGCCAGATACGCAGTATTTT. The rearrangement uses TRBV19 and TRBJ2-3, with a possible D match to TRBD1 (5 bases). CDR3 length: 13 amino acids. Germline V lookup: CDR1 LNHDA, CDR2 SQIVND (reference sequence). Deletions cut 6 bases from V and 4 bases from J, with 11 bases between.

V is TRBV7-6 and J is TRBJ2-3; D uncertain. Germline CDR1 SGHVS, CDR2 FNYEAQ. There are 16 residues in the CDR3. The ends were cut back, 1 base at V and 1 base at J, with 12 bases in the middle. The DNA of the CDR3 is TGTGCCAGCAGCTTAGTGGCTCACGTACGCACAGATACGCAGTATTTT. It yields the protein CASSLVAHVRTDTQYF.

V and J are TRBV6-5 and TRBJ2-5; no clear D gene. The CDR3 loop spans 11 amino acids. Germline-derived CDR1 and CDR2 are MNHEY and SVGAGI. Trimming took 3 bases from V and 5 from J, leaving 4 bases between them. This CDR3 reads CASSYQETQYF. The CDR3, as DNA: TGTGCCAGCAGTTATCAGGAGACCCAGTACTTC.

This clone has a single count. The V gene is TRBV18, the J gene TRBJ2-7; tentative D call: TRBD1 (6 bases). The CDR3 is made up of 13 amino acids. Trimming pared 3 bases from V and 3 bases from J, leaving 9 bases between. Germline lookup yields CDR1 KGHSH and CDR2 LQKENI. The CDR3 region has the DNA TGTGCCAGCTCACCCGGGACATACTACGAGCAGTACTTC. Amino acids: CASSPGTYYEQYF. The complete variable domain, with remaining parts taken from reference TRBV18 and TRBJ2-7, reads NAGVMQNPRHLVRRRGQEARLRCSPMKGHSHVYWYRQLPEEGLKFMVYLQKENIIDESGMPKERFSAEFPKEGPSILRIQQVVRGDSAAYFCASSPGTYYEQYFGPGTRLTVT.